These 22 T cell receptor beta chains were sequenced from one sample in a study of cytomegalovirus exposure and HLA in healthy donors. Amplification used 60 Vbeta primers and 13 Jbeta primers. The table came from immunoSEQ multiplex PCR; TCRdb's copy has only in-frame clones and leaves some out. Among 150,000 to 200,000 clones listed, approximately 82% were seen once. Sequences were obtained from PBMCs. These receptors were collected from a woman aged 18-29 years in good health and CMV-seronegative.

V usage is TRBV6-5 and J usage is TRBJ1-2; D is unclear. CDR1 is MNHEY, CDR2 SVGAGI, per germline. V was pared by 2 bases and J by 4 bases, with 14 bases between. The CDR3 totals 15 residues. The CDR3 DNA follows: TGTGCCAGCAGTTACGGCCCTCATTACCTCTATGGCTACACCTTC. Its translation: CASSYGPHYLYGYTF.

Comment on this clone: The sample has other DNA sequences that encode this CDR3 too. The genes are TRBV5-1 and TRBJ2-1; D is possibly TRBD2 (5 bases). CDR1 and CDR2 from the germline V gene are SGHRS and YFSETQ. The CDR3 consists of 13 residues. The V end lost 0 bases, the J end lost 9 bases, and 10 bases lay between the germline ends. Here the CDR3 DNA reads TGCGCCAGCAGCTTGGCCGGGGTCCTTGAGCAGTTCTTC. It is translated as CASSLAGVLEQFF.

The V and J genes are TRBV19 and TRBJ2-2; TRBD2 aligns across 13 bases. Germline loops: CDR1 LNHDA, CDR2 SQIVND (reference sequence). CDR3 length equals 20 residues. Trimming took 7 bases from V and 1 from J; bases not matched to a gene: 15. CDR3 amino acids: CASNTRGTSGRALNTGELFF. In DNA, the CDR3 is TGTGCCAGTAACACTAGAGGAACTAGCGGGAGGGCCTTGAACACCGGGGAGCTGTTTTTT.

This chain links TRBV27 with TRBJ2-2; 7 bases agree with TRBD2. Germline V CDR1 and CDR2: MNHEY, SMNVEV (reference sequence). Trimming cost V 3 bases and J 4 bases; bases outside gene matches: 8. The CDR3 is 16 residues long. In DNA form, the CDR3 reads TGTGCCAGCAGTTTTCGGATAGCGGGCCCCACCGGGGAGCTGTTTTTT. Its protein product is CASSFRIAGPTGELFF.

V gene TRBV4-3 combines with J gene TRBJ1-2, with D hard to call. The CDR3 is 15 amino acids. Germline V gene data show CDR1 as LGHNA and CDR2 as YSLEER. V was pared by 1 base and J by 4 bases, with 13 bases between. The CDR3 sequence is CASSQVLADTYGYTF. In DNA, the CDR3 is TGCGCCAGCAGCCAAGTACTGGCAGACACCTATGGCTACACCTTC.

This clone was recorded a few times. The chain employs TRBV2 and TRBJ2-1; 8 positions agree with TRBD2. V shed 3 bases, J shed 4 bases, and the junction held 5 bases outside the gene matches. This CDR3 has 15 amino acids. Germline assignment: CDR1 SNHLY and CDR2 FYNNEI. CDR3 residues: CASSDIAGSYNEQFF. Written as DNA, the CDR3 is TGTGCCAGCAGTGACATAGCGGGATCTTACAATGAGCAGTTCTTC.

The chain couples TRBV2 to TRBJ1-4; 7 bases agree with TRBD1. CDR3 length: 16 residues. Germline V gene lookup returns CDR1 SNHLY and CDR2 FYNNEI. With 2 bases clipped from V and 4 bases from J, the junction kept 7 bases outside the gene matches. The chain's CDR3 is CASSELGDSGNEKLFF. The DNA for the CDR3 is TGTGCCAGCAGTGAACTGGGGGACAGTGGTAATGAAAAACTGTTTTTT.

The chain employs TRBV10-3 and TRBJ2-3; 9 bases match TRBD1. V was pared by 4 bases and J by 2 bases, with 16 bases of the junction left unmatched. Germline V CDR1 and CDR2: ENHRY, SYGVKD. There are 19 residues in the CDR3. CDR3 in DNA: TGTGCCATCAGTGCTGGGACAGGGTTAAGGGAGGGCCCCACAGATACGCAGTATTTT. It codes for CAISAGTGLREGPTDTQYF.

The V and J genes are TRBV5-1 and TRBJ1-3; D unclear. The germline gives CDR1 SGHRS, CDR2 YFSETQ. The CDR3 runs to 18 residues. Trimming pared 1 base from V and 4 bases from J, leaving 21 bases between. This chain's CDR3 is CASSLSGGGRQRGNTIYF. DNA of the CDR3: TGCGCCAGCAGCTTGTCGGGCGGCGGTCGGCAGCGGGGAAACACCATATATTTT.

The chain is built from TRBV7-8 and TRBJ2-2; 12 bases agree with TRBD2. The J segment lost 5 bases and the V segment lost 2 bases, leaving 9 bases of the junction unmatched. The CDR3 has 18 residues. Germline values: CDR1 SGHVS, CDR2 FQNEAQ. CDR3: CASSLRGGLAGPTGELFF. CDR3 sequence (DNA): TGTGCCAGCAGCTTACGCGGGGGACTAGCGGGTCCGACCGGGGAGCTGTTTTTT.

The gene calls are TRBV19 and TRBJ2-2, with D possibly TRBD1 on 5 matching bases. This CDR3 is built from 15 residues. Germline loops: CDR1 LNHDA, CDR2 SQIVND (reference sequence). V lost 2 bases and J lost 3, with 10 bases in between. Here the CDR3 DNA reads TGTGCCAGTAGTATATCGGCAGGGTACACCGGGGAGCTGTTTTTT. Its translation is CASSISAGYTGELFF.

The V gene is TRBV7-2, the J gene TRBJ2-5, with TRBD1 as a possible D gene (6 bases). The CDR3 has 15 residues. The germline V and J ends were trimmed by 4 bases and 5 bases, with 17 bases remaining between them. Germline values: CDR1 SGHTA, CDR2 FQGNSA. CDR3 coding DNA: TGTGCCAGCAGCTCGGGGTTGGGGGCGCATGAGACCCAGTACTTC. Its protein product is CASSSGLGAHETQYF.

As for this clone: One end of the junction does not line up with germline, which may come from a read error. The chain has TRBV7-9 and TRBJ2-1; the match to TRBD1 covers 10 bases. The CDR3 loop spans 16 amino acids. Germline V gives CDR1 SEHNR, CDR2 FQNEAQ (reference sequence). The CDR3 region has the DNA TGTTCCAGCAGCCATGCGGGGACAGGGGCTTACAATGAGCAGTTCTTC. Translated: CSSSHAGTGAYNEQFF.

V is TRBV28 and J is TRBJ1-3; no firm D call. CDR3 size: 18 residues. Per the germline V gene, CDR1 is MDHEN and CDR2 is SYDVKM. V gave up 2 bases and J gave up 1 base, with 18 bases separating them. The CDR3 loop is CASSLSLAAGKSGNTIYF. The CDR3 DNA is TGTGCCAGCAGTTTAAGCTTGGCAGCAGGAAAATCTGGAAACACCATATATTTT.

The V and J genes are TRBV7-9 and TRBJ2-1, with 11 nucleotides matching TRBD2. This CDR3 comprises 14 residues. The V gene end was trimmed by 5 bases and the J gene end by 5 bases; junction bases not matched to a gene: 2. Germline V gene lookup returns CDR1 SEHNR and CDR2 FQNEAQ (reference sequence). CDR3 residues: CASSTSGGDNEQFF. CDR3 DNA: TGTGCCAGCAGCACTAGCGGGGGAGACAATGAGCAGTTCTTC.

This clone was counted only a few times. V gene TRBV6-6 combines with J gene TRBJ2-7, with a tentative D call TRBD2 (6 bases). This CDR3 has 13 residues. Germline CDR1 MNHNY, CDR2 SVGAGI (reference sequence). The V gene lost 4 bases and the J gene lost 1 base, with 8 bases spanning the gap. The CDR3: CASSLLASYEQYV. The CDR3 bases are TGTGCCAGCAGTTTACTAGCATCCTACGAGCAGTACGTC.

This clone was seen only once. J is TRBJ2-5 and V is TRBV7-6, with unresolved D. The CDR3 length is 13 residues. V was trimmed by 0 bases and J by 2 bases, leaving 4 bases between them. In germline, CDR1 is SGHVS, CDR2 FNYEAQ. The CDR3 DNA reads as TGTGCCAGCAGCTTAGCCTTACAAGAGACCCAGTACTTC. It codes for CASSLALQETQYF.

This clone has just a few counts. The CDR3 DNA reads as TGCGCCAGCAGCCAAGCCTGGGGCGGGGGCTACGAGCAGTACGTC. The encoded protein is CASSQAWGGGYEQYV. The chain recombines TRBV4-3 with TRBJ2-7; 7 nucleotides match TRBD2. Per the germline V gene, CDR1 is LGHNA and CDR2 is YSLEER. This CDR3 region has 15 residues. After removal of 1 base from V and 3 bases from J, the junction contained 6 bases not matched to a gene.

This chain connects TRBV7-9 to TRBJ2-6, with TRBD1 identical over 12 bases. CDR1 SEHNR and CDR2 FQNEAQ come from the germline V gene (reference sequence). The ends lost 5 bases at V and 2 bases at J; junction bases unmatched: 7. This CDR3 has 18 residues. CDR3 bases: TGTGCCAGCAGCGGGTGGGACAGGGGGCTTCCTGGGGCCAACGTCCTGACTTTC. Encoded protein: CASSGWDRGLPGANVLTF.

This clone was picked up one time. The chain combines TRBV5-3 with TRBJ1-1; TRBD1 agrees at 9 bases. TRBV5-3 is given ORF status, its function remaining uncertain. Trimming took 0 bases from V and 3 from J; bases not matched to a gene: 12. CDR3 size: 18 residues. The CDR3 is CARSLVGQGSSGDTEAFF. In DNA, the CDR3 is TGTGCCAGAAGCTTGGTCGGACAGGGGTCGTCGGGGGACACTGAAGCTTTCTTT.

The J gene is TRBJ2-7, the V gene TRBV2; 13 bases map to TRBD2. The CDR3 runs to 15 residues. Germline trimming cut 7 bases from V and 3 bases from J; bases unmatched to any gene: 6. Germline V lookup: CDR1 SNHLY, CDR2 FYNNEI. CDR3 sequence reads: CASKGLAGPLYEQYF. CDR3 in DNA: TGTGCCAGCAAGGGACTAGCGGGACCACTCTACGAGCAGTACTTC.

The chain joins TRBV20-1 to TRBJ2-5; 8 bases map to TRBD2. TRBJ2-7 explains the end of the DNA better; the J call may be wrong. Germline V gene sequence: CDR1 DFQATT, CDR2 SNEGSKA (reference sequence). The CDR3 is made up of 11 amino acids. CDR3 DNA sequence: TGCAGTGCTGATAGCGGGAACGAGCAGTACTTC. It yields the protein CSADSGNEQYF.